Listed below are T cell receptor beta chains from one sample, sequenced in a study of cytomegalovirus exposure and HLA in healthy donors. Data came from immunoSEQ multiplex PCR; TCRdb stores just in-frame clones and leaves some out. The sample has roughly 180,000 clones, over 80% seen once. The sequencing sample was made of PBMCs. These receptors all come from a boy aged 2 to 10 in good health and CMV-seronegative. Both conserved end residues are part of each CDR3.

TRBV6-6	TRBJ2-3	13	CASSRTGGDTQYF
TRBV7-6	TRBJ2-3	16	CASSYLSGVYTDTQYF
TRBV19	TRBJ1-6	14	CASSRTPKVSPLHF
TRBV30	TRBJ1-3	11	CAGVSGNTIYF
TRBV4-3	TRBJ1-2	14	CASSQDRGSGGYTF
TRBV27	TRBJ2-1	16	CASSPGSVSFYNGQFF
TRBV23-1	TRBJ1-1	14	CASSLDRENTEAFF
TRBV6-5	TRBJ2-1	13	CATHRGADYEQFF
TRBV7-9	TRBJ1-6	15	CASSSGTVDRSPLHF
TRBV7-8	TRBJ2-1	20	CASSLPGTSGRAFKHNEQFF
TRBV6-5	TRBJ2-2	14	CASAETGNTGELFF
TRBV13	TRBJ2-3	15	CASSLRTGRTDTQYF